This TCR beta chain was captured by sequencing in a study of cytomegalovirus exposure and HLA in healthy donors. Findings of the study overall: Roughly uniform depth of sequencing across donors was assumed in presence/absence analyses. In a later analysis, most CMV-associated TCR beta chains appeared HLA-restricted. TRBV6-2, TRBV6-3 and some other V segments were unresolvable in 87-base-pair reads.

This clone came up a few times. Its target is unknown. Unrecorded for this donor was the CMV serostatus. PCR employed 60 Vbeta and 13 Jbeta primers. Assay: immunoSEQ multiplex PCR; the TCRdb copy retains only in-frame clones and omits some. The sample has over 95,000 clones; about 79% are singletons. CDR1 is SGHVS, CDR2 FNYEAQ, per germline. The CDR3 is made up of 13 amino acids. V was clipped by 4 bases and J by 4 bases, with 10 bases between them. This clonotype was obtained from a human donor in good health. The chain is built from TRBV7-6 and TRBJ1-2; D gene uncertain. The material sequenced was PBMCs. The chain's CDR3 is CASSSGTIYGYTF. Written as DNA, the CDR3 is TGTGCCAGCAGCTCAGGAACCATCTATGGCTACACCTTC.